This T cell receptor beta chain came from a study of blood T cell repertoires in COVID-19. Study as a whole: The United States, Italy and Spain were the sources of the acute and convalescent COVID-19 samples.

In germline, CDR1 is SGDLS, CDR2 YYNGEE. The CDR3 loop spans 16 amino acids. V dropped 2 bases and J dropped 0; count of bases not matched to a gene: 2. Only in-frame clones appear in the TCRdb table, and some are missing; sequencing was by immunoSEQ multiplex PCR. The table records about 130,000 clones, roughly three quarters of them present only once. Notes on this clone: Other nucleotide sequences from this sample produce the same CDR3.

The age range of participants was 18 to 89 years, with residence in about 25 US areas. Participant-given clinical history determined each cohort assignment. This TCR derives from a woman in her forties or fifties who had recovered from COVID-19. The chain has TRBV9 and TRBJ2-3; 11 bases align to TRBD2. Sequenced: PBMCs or T cells enriched from blood (not recorded which). CDR3 sequence reads: CASSVGLADSTDTQYF. CDR3 DNA: TGTGCCAGCAGCGTGGGACTAGCGGACAGCACAGATACGCAGTATTTT.